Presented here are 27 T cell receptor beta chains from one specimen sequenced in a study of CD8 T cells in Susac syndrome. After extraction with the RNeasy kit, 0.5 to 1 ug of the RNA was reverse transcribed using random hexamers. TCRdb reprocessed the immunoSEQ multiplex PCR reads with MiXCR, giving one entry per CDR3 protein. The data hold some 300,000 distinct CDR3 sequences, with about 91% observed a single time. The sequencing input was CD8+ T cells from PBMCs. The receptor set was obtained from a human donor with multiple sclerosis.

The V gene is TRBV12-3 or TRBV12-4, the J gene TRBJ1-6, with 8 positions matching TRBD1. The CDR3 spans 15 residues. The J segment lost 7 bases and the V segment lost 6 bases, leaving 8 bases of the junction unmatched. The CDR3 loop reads CASSLRTGLNSPLHF. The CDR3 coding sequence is TGTGCCAGCAGCCTTCGGACAGGGCTAAATTCACCCCTCCACTTT.

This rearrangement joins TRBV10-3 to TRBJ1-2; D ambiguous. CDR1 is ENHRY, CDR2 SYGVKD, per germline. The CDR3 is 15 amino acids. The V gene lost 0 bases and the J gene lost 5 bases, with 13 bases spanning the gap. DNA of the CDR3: TGTGCCATCAGTGAGTCGACGCGGCCCTCATATGGCTACACCTTC. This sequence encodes CAISESTRPSYGYTF.

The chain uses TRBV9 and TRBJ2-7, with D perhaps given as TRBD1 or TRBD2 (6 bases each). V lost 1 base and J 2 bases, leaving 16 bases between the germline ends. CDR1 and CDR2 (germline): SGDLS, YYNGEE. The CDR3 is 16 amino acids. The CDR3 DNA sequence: TGTGCCAGCAGCGTATGGGGGGACACTTCCCCCTACGAGCAGTACTTC. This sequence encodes CASSVWGDTSPYEQYF.

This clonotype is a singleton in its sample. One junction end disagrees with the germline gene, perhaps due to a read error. CDR3 nucleotides: TGTGCTAGCAGCCTGGGGGAGGGCCACAATGAGCAGTTCTTC. Its translation is CASSLGEGHNEQFF. The V gene is TRBV7-7, the J gene TRBJ2-1, with 7 bases lining up with TRBD2. CDR1 is SSHAT, CDR2 FNYEAQ, per germline (reference sequence). The CDR3 totals 14 residues.

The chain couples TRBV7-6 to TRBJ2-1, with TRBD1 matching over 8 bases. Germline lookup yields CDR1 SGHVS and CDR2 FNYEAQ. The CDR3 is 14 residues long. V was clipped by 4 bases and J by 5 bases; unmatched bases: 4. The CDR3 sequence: CASSSQDRDNEQFF. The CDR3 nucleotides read TGTGCCAGCAGCTCCCAGGACAGGGACAATGAGCAGTTCTTC.

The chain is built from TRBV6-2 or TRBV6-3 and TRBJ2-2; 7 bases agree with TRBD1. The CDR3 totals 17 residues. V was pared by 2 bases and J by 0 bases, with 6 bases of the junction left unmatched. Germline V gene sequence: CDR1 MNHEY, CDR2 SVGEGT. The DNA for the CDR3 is TGTGCCAGCAGTTACCTACCGGGACAGTCGAACACCGGGGAGCTGTTTTTT. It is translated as CASSYLPGQSNTGELFF.

This chain's CDR3 is CASSIVGSTGELFF. DNA of the CDR3: TGTGCCAGTAGTATTGTAGGGTCCACCGGGGAGCTGTTTTTT. The chain links TRBV19 to TRBJ2-2; no definite D call. Trimming stripped 3 bases from V and 4 bases from J, with 9 bases between. The germline gives CDR1 LNHDA, CDR2 SQIVND (reference sequence). The CDR3 runs 14 residues.

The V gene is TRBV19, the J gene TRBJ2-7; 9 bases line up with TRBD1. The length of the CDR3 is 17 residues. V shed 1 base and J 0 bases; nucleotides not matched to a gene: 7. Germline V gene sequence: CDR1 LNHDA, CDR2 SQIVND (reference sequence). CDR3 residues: CASSIVLRTGDSYEQYF. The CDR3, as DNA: TGTGCCAGTAGTATAGTGCTGAGGACAGGGGACTCCTACGAGCAGTACTTC.

CDR3 in amino acids: CASSLRDRALTDTQYF. Written as DNA, the CDR3 is TGTGCCAGCAGCTTAAGGGACAGGGCACTCACAGATACGCAGTATTTT. V gene TRBV7-9 combines with J gene TRBJ2-3; 9 bases are a match to TRBD1. Germline lookup yields CDR1 SEHNR and CDR2 FQNEAQ (reference sequence). Trimming took 2 bases from V and 2 from J; bases not matched to a gene: 5. This CDR3 is 16 amino acids long.

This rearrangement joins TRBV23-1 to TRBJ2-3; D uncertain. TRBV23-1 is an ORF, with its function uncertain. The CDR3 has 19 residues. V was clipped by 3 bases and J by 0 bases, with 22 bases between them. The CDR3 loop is CASSHPATRGPTSTDTQYF. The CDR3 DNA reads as TGCGCCAGCAGTCATCCCGCCACTCGCGGACCGACGAGCACAGATACGCAGTATTTT.

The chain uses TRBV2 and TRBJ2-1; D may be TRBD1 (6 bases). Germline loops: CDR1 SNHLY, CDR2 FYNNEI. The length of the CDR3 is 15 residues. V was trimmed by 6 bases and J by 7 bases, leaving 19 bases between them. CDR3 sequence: CASSTGISKRNEQFF. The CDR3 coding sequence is TGTGCCAGCAGCACAGGGATATCAAAGAGGAATGAGCAGTTCTTC.

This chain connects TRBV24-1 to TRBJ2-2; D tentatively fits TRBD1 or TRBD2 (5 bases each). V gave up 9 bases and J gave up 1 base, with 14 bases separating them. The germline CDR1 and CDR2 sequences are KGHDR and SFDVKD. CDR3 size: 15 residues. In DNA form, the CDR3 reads TGTGCCACCTCTGGGGAGACAGAGAACACCGGGGAGCTGTTTTTT. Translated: CATSGETENTGELFF.

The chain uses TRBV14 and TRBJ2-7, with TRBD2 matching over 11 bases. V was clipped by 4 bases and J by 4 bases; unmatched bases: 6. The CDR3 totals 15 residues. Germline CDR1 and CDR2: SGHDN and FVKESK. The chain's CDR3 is CASSLLTSGIYEQYF. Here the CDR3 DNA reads TGTGCCAGCAGCCTCCTGACTAGCGGGATATACGAGCAGTACTTC.

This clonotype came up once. The CDR3 DNA sequence: TGTGCCAGCAGCGCCCCGGGACAGAACACCGGGGAGCTGTTTTTT. This sequence encodes CASSAPGQNTGELFF. The genes are TRBV7-9 and TRBJ2-2; perhaps TRBD1 as D (6 bases). The CDR3 covers 15 residues. Trimming removed 5 bases at V and 1 base at J, with 11 bases between. From germline, CDR1 is SEHNR and CDR2 FQNEAQ (reference sequence).

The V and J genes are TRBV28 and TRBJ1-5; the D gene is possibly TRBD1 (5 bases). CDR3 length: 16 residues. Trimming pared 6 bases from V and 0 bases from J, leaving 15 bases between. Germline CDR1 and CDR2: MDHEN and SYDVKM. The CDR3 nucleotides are TGTGCCAGCAGGTTGACCGGGACTATTAGCAATCAGCCCCAGCATTTT. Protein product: CASRLTGTISNQPQHF.

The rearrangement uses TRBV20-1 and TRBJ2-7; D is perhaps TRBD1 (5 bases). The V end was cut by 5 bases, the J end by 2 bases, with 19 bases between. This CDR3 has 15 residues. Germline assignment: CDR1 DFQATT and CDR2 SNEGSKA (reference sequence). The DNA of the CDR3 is TGCAGTGCTGGCCTAGGTACAGGCCATACCTACGAGCAGTACTTC. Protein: CSAGLGTGHTYEQYF.

The CDR3 here is CASSVEGVGATEAFF. In nucleotides, the CDR3 is TGTGCCAGCAGCGTAGAGGGTGTTGGGGCCACTGAAGCTTTCTTT. The chain combines TRBV9 with TRBJ1-1, with D maybe TRBD1 (5 bases). This CDR3 has 15 amino acids. From germline, CDR1 is SGDLS and CDR2 YYNGEE. The ends were cut back, 0 bases at V and 4 bases at J, with 13 bases in the middle.

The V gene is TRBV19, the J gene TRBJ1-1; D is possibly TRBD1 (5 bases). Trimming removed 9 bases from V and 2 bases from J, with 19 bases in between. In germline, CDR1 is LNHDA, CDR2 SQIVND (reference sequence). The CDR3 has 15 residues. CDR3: CASLPGGRGNTEAFF. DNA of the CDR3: TGTGCCAGCCTTCCCGGGGGAAGGGGAAACACTGAAGCTTTCTTT. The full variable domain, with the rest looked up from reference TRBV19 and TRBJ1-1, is DGGITQSPKYLFRKEGQNVTLSCEQNLNHDAMYWYRQDPGQGLRLIYYSQIVNDFQKGDIAEGYSVSREKKESFPLTVTSAQKNPTAFYLCASLPGGRGNTEAFFGQGTRLTVV.

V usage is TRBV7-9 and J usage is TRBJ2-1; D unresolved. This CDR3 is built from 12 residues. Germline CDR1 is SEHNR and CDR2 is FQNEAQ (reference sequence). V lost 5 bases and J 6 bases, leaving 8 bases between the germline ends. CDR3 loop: CASSTVVNEQFF. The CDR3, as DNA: TGTGCCAGCAGCACCGTTGTCAATGAGCAGTTCTTC.

The CDR3 DNA is TGTGCCAGCGGATTCTTGAGGGGGAACTATGGCTACACCTTC. This codes for CASGFLRGNYGYTF. This rearrangement joins TRBV12-3 or TRBV12-4 to TRBJ1-2; a weak D match, TRBD1 (6 bases). Deletions cut 8 bases from V and 2 bases from J, with 15 bases between. This CDR3 is built from 14 residues.

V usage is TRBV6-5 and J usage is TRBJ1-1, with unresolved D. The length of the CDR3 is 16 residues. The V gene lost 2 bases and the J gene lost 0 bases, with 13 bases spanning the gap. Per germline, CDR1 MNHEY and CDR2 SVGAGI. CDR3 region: CASSYGLGGMNTEAFF. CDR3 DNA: TGTGCCAGCAGTTACGGTTTGGGAGGGATGAACACTGAAGCTTTCTTT.

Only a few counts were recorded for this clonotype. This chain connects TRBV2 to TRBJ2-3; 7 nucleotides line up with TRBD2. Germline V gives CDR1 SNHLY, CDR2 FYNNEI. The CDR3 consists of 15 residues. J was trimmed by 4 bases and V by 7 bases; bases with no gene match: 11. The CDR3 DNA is TGTGCCAGCACCCCCGGACTAGTGATTCCAGATACGCAGTATTTT. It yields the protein CASTPGLVIPDTQYF.

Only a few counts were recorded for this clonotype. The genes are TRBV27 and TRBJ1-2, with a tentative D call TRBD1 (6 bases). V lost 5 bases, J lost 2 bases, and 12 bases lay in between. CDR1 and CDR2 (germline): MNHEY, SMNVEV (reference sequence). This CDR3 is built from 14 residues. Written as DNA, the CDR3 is TGTGCCAGCAGTCCGAGGACAGCGAACTATGGCTACACCTTC. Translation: CASSPRTANYGYTF.

The DNA of the CDR3 is TGTGCCTGGGGGGACAGGGGATTAACAGATACGCAGTATTTT. It codes for CAWGDRGLTDTQYF. The J gene is TRBJ2-3, the V gene TRBV30, with 10 bases lining up with TRBD1. This CDR3 region has 14 residues. Germline V CDR1 and CDR2: GTSNPN, SVGIG (reference sequence). Germline trimming cut 5 bases from V and 3 bases from J; bases unmatched to any gene: 5.

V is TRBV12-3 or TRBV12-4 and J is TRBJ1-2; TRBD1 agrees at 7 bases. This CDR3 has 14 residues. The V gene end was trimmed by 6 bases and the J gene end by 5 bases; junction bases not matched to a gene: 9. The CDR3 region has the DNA TGTGCCAGCAGGGGGACAGATAATCCTTATGGCTACACCTTC. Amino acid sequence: CASRGTDNPYGYTF.

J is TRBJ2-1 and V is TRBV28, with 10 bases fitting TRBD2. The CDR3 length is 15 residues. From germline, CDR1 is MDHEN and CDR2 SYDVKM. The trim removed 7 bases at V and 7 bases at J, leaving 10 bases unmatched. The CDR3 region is CASKNSGLALNEQFF. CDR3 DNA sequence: TGTGCCAGCAAGAACTCGGGACTAGCGTTGAATGAGCAGTTCTTC.

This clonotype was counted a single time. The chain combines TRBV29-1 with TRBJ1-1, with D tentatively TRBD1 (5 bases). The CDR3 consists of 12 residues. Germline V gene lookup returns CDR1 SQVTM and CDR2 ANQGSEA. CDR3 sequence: CRVDNAGTEAFF. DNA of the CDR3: TGCAGGGTGGACAATGCGGGCACTGAAGCTTTCTTT.